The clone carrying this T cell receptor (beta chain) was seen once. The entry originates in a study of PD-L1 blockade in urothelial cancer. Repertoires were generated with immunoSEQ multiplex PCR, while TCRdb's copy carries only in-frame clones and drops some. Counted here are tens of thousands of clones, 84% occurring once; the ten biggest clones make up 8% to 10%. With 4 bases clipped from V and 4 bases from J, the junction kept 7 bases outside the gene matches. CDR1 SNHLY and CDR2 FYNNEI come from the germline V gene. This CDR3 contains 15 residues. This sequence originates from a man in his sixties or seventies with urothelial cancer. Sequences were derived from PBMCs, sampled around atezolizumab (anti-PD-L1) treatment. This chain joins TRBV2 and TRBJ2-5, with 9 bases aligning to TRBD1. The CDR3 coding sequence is TGTGCCAGCAGTGGGGGACAGGGAGATAGAGAGACCCAGTACTTC. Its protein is CASSGGQGDRETQYF.